What follows are 30 T cell receptor beta chains derived from one specimen sequenced in a study of Graves' ophthalmopathy and Graves' hyperthyroidism. Amplifying from RNA transcripts, the study obtained TCR beta CDR3 regions. A first-round RT-PCR used HTBI primers, followed by a second-round multiplex PCR. TCRdb called the multiplex PCR reads again in MiXCR, with one record for every CDR3 protein. The sample yields some 210,000 distinct CDR3 sequences, around 28% seen once. The sequenced sample was peripheral blood. These receptor sequences come from a man aged 50-59 years with Graves' ophthalmopathy.

This clonotype was detected many times. The rearrangement links TRBV11-2 to TRBJ2-5; the match to TRBD1 covers 9 bases. Germline assignment: CDR1 SGHAT and CDR2 FQNNGV. There are 17 residues in the CDR3. V shed 2 bases and J 3 bases; nucleotides not matched to a gene: 10. The CDR3 protein is CASSLRPGQGPKETQYF. The DNA for the CDR3 is TGTGCCAGCAGCTTAAGACCGGGACAGGGTCCCAAAGAGACCCAGTACTTC.

The chain is built from TRBV6-1 and TRBJ2-5; D uncertain. Trimming left V 5 bases short and J 0 bases short, with 13 bases between. This CDR3 has 15 residues. The germline V gene encodes CDR1 MNHNS and CDR2 SASEGT. The CDR3: CASSQYGANQETQYF. CDR3 coding DNA: TGTGCCAGCAGTCAGTACGGAGCTAACCAAGAGACCCAGTACTTC.

In this sample, this clonotype turned up many times. As DNA, the CDR3 is TGCAGCGCTTCAGAACAGGGGTTGGAGTACTTC. Its protein is CSASEQGLEYF. The chain carries TRBV29-1 and TRBJ2-7, with 7 positions matching TRBD1. CDR1 is SQVTM, CDR2 ANQGSEA, per germline. The CDR3 contains 11 residues. V was clipped by 7 bases and J by 11 bases; unmatched bases: 11.

This clonotype was seen many times. The rearrangement links TRBV6-2 or TRBV6-3 to TRBJ2-5, with D unclear. CDR1 is MNHEY and CDR2 is SVGEGT in the germline V gene. The CDR3 has 14 residues. The V end lost 0 bases, the J end lost 5 bases, and 10 bases lay between the germline ends. The CDR3 is CASSYSGRRETQYF. The CDR3 nucleotides read TGTGCCAGCAGTTACTCAGGGCGACGGGAGACCCAGTACTTC.

Many counts were recorded for this clonotype. The chain couples TRBV2 to TRBJ2-7; D ambiguous. This CDR3 is 13 amino acids long. Looked up from germline, CDR1 is SNHLY and CDR2 is FYNNEI. V was clipped by 8 bases and J by 6 bases, with 17 bases between them. The CDR3, as DNA: TGTGCCAGCGGGCGGAACTCGGAAGGCGAGCAGTACTTC. It is translated as CASGRNSEGEQYF.

This clonotype was seen ten or more times. This chain joins TRBV10-1 and TRBJ2-7; 9 bases agree with TRBD1. V shed 3 bases, J shed 4 bases, and the junction held 7 bases outside the gene matches. The CDR3 is 15 residues long. Germline V gene sequence: CDR1 WNHNN, CDR2 SYGVQD (reference sequence). The CDR3 nucleotides read TGCGCCAGCAGTGAAAGAGGGACAGGGAGGTACGAGCAGTACTTC. Amino acid sequence: CASSERGTGRYEQYF.

This clonotype was detected only a few times. The chain couples TRBV6-1 to TRBJ1-2; TRBD1 is a possible D gene (5 bases). Germline assignment: CDR1 MNHNS and CDR2 SASEGT. V was cut by 4 bases and J by 4 bases, with 13 bases left in between. The CDR3 sequence is 14 residues long. The CDR3 bases are TGTGCCAGCAGTGTAGGAGGGGTTGTCTATGGCTACACCTTC. The encoded protein is CASSVGGVVYGYTF.

The rearrangement joins TRBV6-2 or TRBV6-3 to TRBJ2-7; D uncertain. Germline lookup yields CDR1 MNHEY and CDR2 SVGEGT. The CDR3 consists of 11 residues. Trimming took 5 bases from V and 9 from J, leaving 11 bases between them. In DNA, the CDR3 is TGTGCCAGCAGTCCCGGGTTGCGGCAGTACTTC. Protein: CASSPGLRQYF.

The V gene is TRBV12-3 or TRBV12-4, the J gene TRBJ2-7; 8 positions match TRBD1. This CDR3 is 13 amino acids long. After removal of 4 bases from V and 6 bases from J, the junction contained 5 bases not matched to a gene. The CDR3 DNA sequence: TGTGCCAGCAGTTACGGGCAGGGGGCCGAGCAGTACTTC. Translated: CASSYGQGAEQYF.

At least ten counts were recorded for this clonotype. This rearrangement joins TRBV28 to TRBJ1-5, with unresolved D. Germline V CDR1 and CDR2: MDHEN, SYDVKM. Trimming took off 6 bases at V and 3 bases at J, with 18 bases between the two ends. The CDR3 is 16 amino acids. This chain's CDR3 is CASRQIAGGDNQPQHF. The DNA for the CDR3 is TGTGCCAGCAGACAGATAGCCGGTGGGGACAATCAGCCCCAGCATTTT.

The V gene is TRBV19, the J gene TRBJ1-5; perhaps TRBD1 as D (6 bases). Germline values: CDR1 LNHDA, CDR2 SQIVND (reference sequence). The CDR3 is made up of 17 amino acids. Trimming cost V 6 bases and J 1 base, with 19 bases left between them. This CDR3 reads CASSAQGLGLSNQPQHF. The CDR3 DNA follows: TGTGCCAGTAGCGCTCAGGGGCTAGGGCTGAGCAATCAGCCCCAGCATTTT.

This clonotype appeared a single time. The rearrangement links TRBV6-1 to TRBJ1-6, with 10 bases lining up with TRBD1. The V gene end was trimmed by 8 bases and the J gene end by 9 bases; junction bases not matched to a gene: 10. This CDR3 comprises 15 residues. Germline V lookup: CDR1 MNHNS, CDR2 SASEGT. The CDR3 coding sequence is TGTGCCAGCGGGAGACAGGGGGCGCTTAGTTCACCCCTCCACTTT. This codes for CASGRQGALSSPLHF.

In its sample, this clonotype was seen many times. J is TRBJ1-1 and V is TRBV4-1, with unresolved D. V lost 1 base to trimming and J lost 1 base, with 4 bases between them. From germline, CDR1 is MGHRA and CDR2 YSYEKL. The CDR3 runs to 13 residues. CDR3 DNA: TGCGCCAGCAGCCAAGGAGCGAACACTGAAGCTTTCTTT. This codes for CASSQGANTEAFF.

V gene TRBV7-2 combines with J gene TRBJ1-5, with D uncertain. From germline, CDR1 is SGHTA and CDR2 FQGNSA. CDR3 length: 14 residues. The V and J ends lost 6 bases and 4 bases respectively, with 13 bases between them. For the CDR3, the DNA is TGTGCCAGCAGGGGTGGCAGAGGAAATCAGCCCCAGCATTTT. This sequence encodes CASRGGRGNQPQHF.

V and J are TRBV11-2 and TRBJ2-2; perhaps TRBD2 as D (5 bases). CDR1 is SGHAT, CDR2 FQNNGV, per germline. The CDR3 is made up of 14 amino acids. The V and J ends lost 6 bases and 7 bases respectively, with 15 bases between them. The CDR3: CASRLLAVSGELFF. As DNA, the CDR3 is TGTGCCAGCAGGTTGCTAGCAGTGAGCGGGGAGCTGTTTTTT.

Many counts were recorded for this clonotype. CDR3 amino acids: CASTPLGTEAFF. CDR3 in DNA: TGTGCCAGCACCCCCCTGGGCACTGAAGCTTTCTTT. The chain carries TRBV2 and TRBJ1-1; the D is unclear. The germline V gene encodes CDR1 SNHLY and CDR2 FYNNEI. This CDR3 has 12 residues. V lost 7 bases, J lost 4 bases, and 10 bases lay in between. The full variable domain, its missing parts supplied by reference TRBV2 and TRBJ1-1, is EPEVTQTPSHQVTQMGQEVILRCVPISNHLYFYWYRQILGQKVEFLVSFYNNEISEKSEIFDDQFSVERPDGSNFTLKIRSTKLEDSAMYFCASTPLGTEAFFGQGTRLTVV.

The table lists this clonotype with many counts. The genes are TRBV9 and TRBJ2-5; 9 bases agree with TRBD1. Germline assignment: CDR1 SGDLS and CDR2 YYNGEE. Losses at the gene ends were 3 bases for V and 5 bases for J; bases not matched to a gene: 2. The CDR3 runs to 13 residues. The DNA for the CDR3 is TGTGCCAGCAGCGCCGGACAGGGGGAGACCCAGTACTTC. Its translation: CASSAGQGETQYF.

This clonotype was recorded at least ten times. V is TRBV6-5 and J is TRBJ1-2, with D unclear. CDR1 and CDR2 (germline): MNHEY, SVGAGI. This CDR3 contains 16 residues. The V gene lost 9 bases and the J gene lost 3 bases, with 23 bases spanning the gap. CDR3 region: CASGMGLENLDYGYTF. The CDR3 coding sequence is TGTGCCAGTGGGATGGGCTTGGAGAACTTAGACTATGGCTACACCTTC.

This clonotype was detected ten times or more. The J gene is TRBJ2-2, the V gene TRBV7-8; D call uncertain. V shed 0 bases and J shed 8 bases, with 4 bases lying between them. This CDR3 comprises 12 residues. From germline, CDR1 is SGHVS and CDR2 FQNEAQ. The CDR3, as DNA: TGTGCCAGCAGCTTAGCGCGAGGGGAGCTGTTTTTT. Translation: CASSLARGELFF.

This clonotype was recorded only once. The V gene is TRBV6-1, the J gene TRBJ2-5; the D is unclear. The CDR3 is 14 amino acids. V gave up 2 bases and J gave up 0 bases, with 7 bases separating them. Germline V CDR1 and CDR2: MNHNS, SASEGT. The CDR3 sequence: CASSETTNQETQYF. The CDR3 nucleotides read TGTGCCAGCAGTGAAACTACTAACCAAGAGACCCAGTACTTC.

There are many counts of this clonotype. V and J are TRBV4-2 and TRBJ2-7; no firm D call. V lost 1 base, J lost 4 bases, and 11 bases lay in between. Germline-derived CDR1 and CDR2 are LGHNA and YNFKEQ. The CDR3 consists of 14 residues. The CDR3: CASSQVPGDYEQYF. The CDR3 nucleotides read TGTGCCAGCAGCCAAGTGCCAGGAGATTACGAGCAGTACTTC.

This clonotype was counted at least ten times. The chain is built from TRBV12-3 or TRBV12-4 and TRBJ2-7; 7 bases map to TRBD2. The CDR3 totals 14 residues. V gave up 8 bases and J gave up 5 bases; unmatched junction bases: 12. Here the CDR3 reads CASCRGEGPHEQYF. Here the CDR3 DNA reads TGTGCCAGCTGCCGGGGGGAGGGCCCCCACGAGCAGTACTTC.

The chain joins TRBV28 to TRBJ1-1, with D maybe TRBD1 (5 bases). Germline-derived CDR1 and CDR2 are MDHEN and SYDVKM. V shed 4 bases and J shed 10 bases, with 13 bases lying between them. The CDR3 spans 12 residues. The CDR3 here is CASSYPTGGAFF. As DNA, the CDR3 is TGTGCCAGCAGTTATCCCACAGGCGGAGCTTTCTTT.

This clonotype was observed many times. The V and J genes are TRBV5-4 and TRBJ2-7; 11 nucleotides align to TRBD2. CDR3 length equals 15 residues. The germline V gene encodes CDR1 SGHNT and CDR2 YYREEE (reference sequence). Trimming at V came to 2 bases and at J to 6 bases, leaving 7 bases not matched to a gene. The CDR3 is CASSLASLAGGEQYF. DNA for the CDR3: TGTGCCAGCAGCTTAGCTAGCCTAGCGGGAGGCGAGCAGTACTTC.

This clonotype was observed many times. The chain is built from TRBV28 and TRBJ2-7; 7 bases are shared with TRBD1. CDR1 and CDR2 from the germline V gene are MDHEN and SYDVKM. The CDR3 loop spans 15 amino acids. The junction had 15 bases not matched to a gene; V was cut back by 8 bases and J by 5 bases. The DNA for the CDR3 is TGTGCCAGCCACTCCCTTGAGACAGGGACCCACGAGCAGTACTTC. Residues: CASHSLETGTHEQYF. The complete variable domain, with remaining parts taken from reference TRBV28 and TRBJ2-7, reads DVKVTQSSRYLVKRTGEKVFLECVQDMDHENMFWYRQDPGLGLRLIYFSYDVKMKEKGDIPEGYSVSREKKERFSLILESASTNQTSMYLCASHSLETGTHEQYFGPGTRLTVT.

This clonotype was seen at least ten times. The rearrangement joins TRBV7-9 to TRBJ2-1, with 8 nucleotides matching TRBD2. Germline V CDR1 and CDR2: SEHNR, FQNEAQ (reference sequence). The CDR3 sequence is 15 residues long. Trimming cost V 5 bases and J 6 bases; bases outside gene matches: 9. Here the CDR3 DNA reads TGTGCCAGCAGCGAATGGGCGGGAGGCTTCAATGAGCAGTTCTTC. Protein sequence: CASSEWAGGFNEQFF.

This clonotype showed up many times. This CDR3 is CSVDLGSSLYGYTF. The DNA for the CDR3 is TGCAGCGTTGACTTGGGGAGCTCCCTCTATGGCTACACCTTC. The J gene is TRBJ1-2, the V gene TRBV29-1; D call uncertain. V was pared by 3 bases and J by 4 bases, with 15 bases between. This CDR3 contains 14 residues. The germline V gene has CDR1 SQVTM and CDR2 ANQGSEA.

This clonotype has a handful of counts. This rearrangement joins TRBV12-3 or TRBV12-4 to TRBJ1-2; D ambiguous. The CDR3 length is 13 residues. V shed 7 bases and J shed 0 bases, with 9 bases lying between them. The CDR3 sequence is CASTPAANYGYTF. CDR3 coding DNA: TGTGCCAGCACCCCGGCCGCTAACTATGGCTACACCTTC.

This clonotype showed up many times. The DNA of the CDR3 is TGTGCCAGCAGTCGGACAGGGCTGGGCAATCAGCCCCAGCATTTT. Translation gives CASSRTGLGNQPQHF. The chain combines TRBV6-1 with TRBJ1-5; 8 positions match TRBD1. The CDR3 runs to 15 residues. V trimming: 5 bases; J trimming: 2 bases; junction bases outside the gene matches: 5. The germline V gene encodes CDR1 MNHNS and CDR2 SASEGT.

The chain uses TRBV27 and TRBJ2-7, with D maybe TRBD2 (7 bases). TRBJ2-5 explains the end of the DNA better; the J call may be wrong. The CDR3 totals 15 residues. Germline V CDR1 and CDR2: MNHEY, SMNVEV (reference sequence). In DNA form, the CDR3 reads TGTGCCAGCGCCAGAAGACTAGCCAGGGGAGAGACCCAGTACTTC. It specifies CASARRLARGETQYF.